The clone carrying this TCR beta chain was seen repeatedly, ten times or more. Its antigen is as yet unknown. This record belongs to a study of metastatic and nonmetastatic thyroid tumors. Study context: Malignant and benign thyroid patients had repertoires compared in peripheral blood and tumor or nodule tissue.

Study results and caveats: Compared with benign nodules, malignant thyroid tumors were reported to have significantly higher TCR beta diversity in both blood and tumor.

How the authors handled the data: What underpinned the distant-metastasis classifier for papillary thyroid cancer was the set of CDR3 differences across clinicopathological groups. TCRdb re-called clones from the PCR reads using MiXCR. It is TCRdb's table, rather than the study itself, that gives the V and J calls and clone size. The sample comprises almost 15,000 clones, 29% of which are singletons, and roughly 52% rests with the top ten. Treatment of any kind had been given to no patient before thyroid surgery. The clonotype originates from a male donor with papillary thyroid cancer or a benign thyroid nodule (not recorded which). Some clones in this sample may be carry-over from other donors' samples. The sequenced sample consisted of tumor tissue.

The CDR3 nucleotides are TGTGCCTGGACCGAAAGCTCCTACGAGCAGTACTTC. Translated: CAWTESSYEQYF. The chain uses TRBV30 and TRBJ2-7; D is ambiguous. Germline-derived CDR1 and CDR2 are GTSNPN and SVGIG (reference sequence). The CDR3 extends over 12 amino acids. V lost 4 bases to trimming and J lost 0 bases, with 7 bases between them.